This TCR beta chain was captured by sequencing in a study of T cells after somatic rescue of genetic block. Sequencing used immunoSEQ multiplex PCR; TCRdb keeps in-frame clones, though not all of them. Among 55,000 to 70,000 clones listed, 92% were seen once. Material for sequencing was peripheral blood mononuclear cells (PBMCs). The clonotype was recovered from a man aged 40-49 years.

The CDR3 region is CASSLKPGGGEDTQYF. CDR3 nucleotide sequence: TGTGCCAGCAGCTTAAAACCGGGAGGAGGGGAAGATACGCAGTATTTT. The chain recombines TRBV6-4 with TRBJ2-3; 7 bases fit TRBD2. After removal of 6 bases from V and 5 bases from J, the junction contained 14 bases not matched to a gene. The CDR3 loop spans 16 amino acids. The germline gives CDR1 MRHNA, CDR2 SNTAGT.